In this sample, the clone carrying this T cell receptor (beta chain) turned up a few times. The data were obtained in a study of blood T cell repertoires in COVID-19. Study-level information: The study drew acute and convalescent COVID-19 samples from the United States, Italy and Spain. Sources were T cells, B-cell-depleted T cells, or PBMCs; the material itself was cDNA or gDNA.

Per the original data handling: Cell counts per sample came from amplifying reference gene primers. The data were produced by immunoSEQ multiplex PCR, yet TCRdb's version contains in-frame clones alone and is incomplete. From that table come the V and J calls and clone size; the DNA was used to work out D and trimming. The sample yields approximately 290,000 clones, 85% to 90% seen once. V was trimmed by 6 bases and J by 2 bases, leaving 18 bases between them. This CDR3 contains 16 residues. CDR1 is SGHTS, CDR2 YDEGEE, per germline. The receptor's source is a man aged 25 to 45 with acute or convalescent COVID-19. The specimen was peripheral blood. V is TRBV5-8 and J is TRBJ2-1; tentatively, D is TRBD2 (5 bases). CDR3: CASNPRVLGAYNEQFF. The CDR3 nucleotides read TGTGCCAGCAATCCGAGGGTGTTGGGAGCCTACAATGAGCAGTTCTTC.